The 29 T cell receptor beta chains given below trace back to one sample, sequenced in a study of CD8+CD57+ T cells in acquired aplastic anemia (dated by TCRdb to 2016 to 2019). TCRdb lists the instrument as Illumina HiSeq 2000. Profiling of TCR beta VDJ combinations and CDR3 sequences used genomic DNA as the template. TCRdb trimmed the raw reads at Q25, called clones with MiXCR and kept productive beta chains. CDR3 protein duplicates are merged, each entry listing the most common genes and DNA. The sample yields some 200,000 distinct CDR3 sequences; approximately 35% were counted once. The ten largest clones capture approximately 1.2% of the sample. Material: sorted CD4+, CD8+, or CD8+CD57+ T cells (not recorded which) from PBMCs. These receptor sequences come from a human donor in good health, serving as a control.

There are a few counts of this clonotype. V gene TRBV30 combines with J gene TRBJ2-7; 10 nucleotides line up with TRBD1. This CDR3 region has 14 residues. CDR1 is GTSNPN and CDR2 is SVGIG in the germline V gene (reference sequence). The ends lost 5 bases at V and 6 bases at J; junction bases unmatched: 10. The CDR3 nucleotides are TGTGCCTGGGGGATCCGGGACAGGGGCGTCGAGCAGTACTTC. Its translation is CAWGIRDRGVEQYF.

This clonotype was counted many times. V is TRBV10-3 and J is TRBJ2-4; either TRBD1 or TRBD2 may supply D (5 bases each). The germline V gene encodes CDR1 ENHRY and CDR2 SYGVKD. Trimming left V 2 bases short and J 7 bases short, with 9 bases between. This CDR3 spans 13 amino acids. The CDR3 bases are TGTGCCATCAGTGAGGGGACCGAGAACATTCAGTACTTC. The encoded protein is CAISEGTENIQYF.

This sequence joins TRBV5-1 and TRBJ1-6; 8 bases are a match to TRBD1. Germline V CDR1 and CDR2: SGHRS, YFSETQ. The CDR3 totals 15 residues. Unmatched junction bases numbered 6, after V lost 0 bases and J lost 10 bases. The CDR3 spells CASSLDQGAGSPLHF. CDR3 nucleotide sequence: TGCGCCAGCAGCTTGGACCAGGGGGCCGGGTCACCCCTCCACTTT.

This clonotype appeared many times. The chain is built from TRBV19 and TRBJ2-7; TRBD2 aligns across 10 bases. Trimming cost V 4 bases and J 3 bases; bases outside gene matches: 9. CDR1 and CDR2 from the germline V gene are LNHDA and SQIVND (reference sequence). This CDR3 comprises 16 residues. The CDR3 loop is CASSRGSSGGYYEQYF. The CDR3 nucleotides read TGTGCCAGTAGTAGGGGGTCTAGCGGGGGATACTACGAGCAGTACTTC.

As to this clonotype: This clone may be a read error of a much larger clone one base away. The missing conserved phenylalanine or tryptophan at the end of this CDR3 makes a read error likely. The chain carries TRBV7-9 and TRBJ1-1; no firm D call. The CDR3 loop spans 13 amino acids. CDR1 is SEHNR, CDR2 FQNEAQ, per germline (reference sequence). V lost 1 base and J lost 8, with 11 bases in between. The CDR3 sequence is CASSLEVRREAFL. The CDR3 bases are TGTGCCAGCAGCTTAGAAGTTAGGCGGGAAGCTTTCCTT.

This clonotype was detected many times. The chain employs TRBV12-3 or TRBV12-4 and TRBJ2-3; D unclear. The CDR3 spans 15 residues. The V gene lost 3 bases and the J gene lost 2 bases, with 12 bases spanning the gap. Written as DNA, the CDR3 is TGTGCCAGCAGTTTTGGCCTTTTATTCACAGATACGCAGTATTTT. It translates to CASSFGLLFTDTQYF.

The table lists this clonotype with a few counts. Just one base apart from a much larger clone, this may be a read error. The conserved final phenylalanine or tryptophan is absent from the CDR3, which likely points to a read error. J is TRBJ1-5 and V is TRBV2; D ambiguous. From germline, CDR1 is SNHLY and CDR2 FYNNEI. The CDR3 extends over 13 amino acids. The V end was cut by 7 bases, the J end by 0 bases, with 7 bases between. CDR3 region: CASTGNSNQPQHS. The CDR3 DNA reads TGTGCCAGCACTGGGAATAGCAATCAGCCCCAGCATTCT.

The rearrangement joins TRBV20-1 to TRBJ1-1; D is uncertain. CDR1 DFQATT and CDR2 SNEGSKA come from the germline V gene (reference sequence). The V end was cut by 0 bases, the J end by 5 bases, with 13 bases between. The CDR3 is 14 residues long. The CDR3 sequence is CSARDDRVRTEAFF. CDR3 DNA: TGCAGTGCTAGAGATGACCGGGTTAGGACTGAAGCTTTCTTT.

In its sample, this clonotype was seen many times. The chain combines TRBV9 with TRBJ1-4; a possible D gene is TRBD1 (5 bases). CDR1 is SGDLS, CDR2 YYNGEE, per germline. Trimming removed 4 bases at V and 5 bases at J, with 6 bases between. The CDR3 covers 12 residues. CDR3 protein: CASSRGNEKLFF. The CDR3 nucleotides read TGTGCCAGCAGCAGGGGAAATGAAAAACTGTTTTTT.

V usage is TRBV20-1 and J usage is TRBJ1-5; 7 bases line up with TRBD1. Germline assignment: CDR1 DFQATT and CDR2 SNEGSKA (reference sequence). Losses at the gene ends were 6 bases for V and 5 bases for J; bases not matched to a gene: 7. CDR3 length equals 13 residues. The CDR3 DNA follows: TGCAGTGCCCCCGGACAGGCTCATCAGCCCCAGCATTTT. Amino acid sequence: CSAPGQAHQPQHF.

The CDR3 is CASRQGDRRLNTEAFF. In DNA, the CDR3 is TGTGCCAGCAGACAGGGGGACAGACGCTTGAACACTGAAGCTTTCTTT. V and J are TRBV7-8 and TRBJ1-1, with TRBD1 matching 8 bases. The trim removed 6 bases at V and 0 bases at J, leaving 9 bases unmatched. Germline-derived CDR1 and CDR2 are SGHVS and FQNEAQ. The CDR3 has 16 residues. The full variable domain, completed using reference TRBV7-8 and TRBJ1-1, is GAGVSQSPRYKVAKRGQDVALRCDPISGHVSLFWYQQALGQGPEFLTYFQNEAQLDKSGLPSDRFFAERPEGSVSTLKIQRTQQEDSAVYLCASRQGDRRLNTEAFFGQGTRLTVV.

CDR3: CASSYAAWGGQGNQPQHF. CDR3 in DNA: TGTGCCAGCAGCTACGCAGCATGGGGGGGGCAAGGCAATCAGCCCCAGCATTTT. The genes are TRBV5-6 and TRBJ1-5; a possible D gene is TRBD1 (6 bases). V was pared by 3 bases and J by 2 bases, with 21 bases between. CDR1 and CDR2 from the germline V gene are SGHDT and YYEEEE. This CDR3 spans 18 amino acids.

This clonotype was seen just once. The chain links TRBV7-4 to TRBJ2-7; D is unresolved. Trimming cost V 7 bases and J 2 bases, with 12 bases left between them. Germline V gene lookup returns CDR1 SGHVT and CDR2 SQSDAQ. This CDR3 has 13 residues. The CDR3 nucleotides are TGTGCCAGCATCCCGACGGTACCCTACGAGCAGTACTTC. Its translation is CASIPTVPYEQYF.

This clonotype was recorded a few times. The chain combines TRBV5-1 with TRBJ2-1; D might be TRBD2 (7 bases). Germline CDR1 and CDR2: SGHRS and YFSETQ. The CDR3 sequence is 16 residues long. Between the trimmed V and J ends, which lost 4 bases and 7 bases, there was a span of 21 bases. The CDR3 region is CASSPNVGGAGNEQFF. For the CDR3, the DNA is TGCGCCAGCAGCCCCAACGTAGGGGGGGCCGGGAATGAGCAGTTCTTC.

There are many counts of this clonotype. The gene calls are TRBV7-6 and TRBJ1-1; D gene unclear. Trimming took off 8 bases at V and 13 bases at J, with 14 bases between the two ends. The V gene's germline CDR1 is SGHVS and CDR2 FNYEAQ. This CDR3 contains 10 residues. The CDR3 loop reads CASSGKNGFF. The CDR3 DNA reads TGTGCCAGCTCCGGAAAGAATGGTTTCTTT.

This clonotype has at least ten counts. V and J are TRBV7-8 and TRBJ2-2; D gene ambiguous. This CDR3 region has 14 residues. CDR1 and CDR2 from the germline V gene are SGHVS and FQNEAQ. V was pared by 8 bases and J by 7 bases, with 17 bases between. The CDR3 DNA is TGTGCCAGCGTGGTTACATTCCTAGGCGGGGAGCTGTTTTTT. This sequence encodes CASVVTFLGGELFF.

This clonotype was counted only a few times. CDR3 sequence reads: CASSSHRAGIDQETQYF. The CDR3 region has the DNA TGTGCCAGCAGCTCACATCGGGCAGGCATTGACCAAGAGACCCAGTACTTC. The J gene is TRBJ2-5, the V gene TRBV28; D is unclear. This CDR3 is built from 17 residues. Trimming removed 6 bases from V and 0 bases from J, with 20 bases in between. Germline V gives CDR1 MDHEN, CDR2 SYDVKM.

This chain joins TRBV9 and TRBJ2-3; D is tentatively TRBD1 or TRBD2 (6 bases each). This CDR3 has 16 residues. Deletions cut 0 bases from V and 1 base from J, with 12 bases between. Per the germline V gene, CDR1 is SGDLS and CDR2 is YYNGEE. CDR3 loop: CASSVAGGRGTDTQYF. In DNA, the CDR3 is TGTGCCAGCAGCGTAGCCGGGGGCAGGGGCACAGATACGCAGTATTTT.

As to this clonotype: Compared with germline, one end of the junction differs, possibly owing to a read error. The CDR3, as DNA: TGTGCCAGCAGCTTAGTCGTTTTC. Protein product: CASSLVVF. The genes are TRBV7-9 and TRBJ1-6; D gene ambiguous. Per germline, CDR1 SEHNR and CDR2 FQNEAQ (reference sequence). The CDR3 contains 8 residues.

The V gene is TRBV5-1, the J gene TRBJ1-1; 10 nucleotides agree with TRBD1. Germline V CDR1 and CDR2: SGHRS, YFSETQ. V shed 6 bases, J shed 5 bases, and the junction held 4 bases outside the gene matches. The CDR3 length is 13 residues. As DNA, the CDR3 is TGCGCCAGCATCGGACAGGGGGAAACTGAAGCTTTCTTT. It is translated as CASIGQGETEAFF.

This clonotype has a count of ten or more. The chain carries TRBV12-3 or TRBV12-4 and TRBJ1-2; D remains ambiguous. With 2 bases removed from V and 3 bases from J, the gap between germline ends came to 13 bases. The CDR3 contains 15 residues. CDR3 DNA: TGTGCCAGCAGTTTAATTCGAGTCTACTACTATGGCTACACCTTC. It encodes CASSLIRVYYYGYTF.

This clonotype was seen many times. This sequence joins TRBV19 and TRBJ2-7, with 16 bases aligning to TRBD2. Losses at the gene ends were 10 bases for V and 3 bases for J; bases not matched to a gene: 6. Germline loops: CDR1 LNHDA, CDR2 SQIVND (reference sequence). The CDR3 totals 15 residues. CDR3 DNA: TGTGCCACGGGACTAGCGGGAGGGCCAAACTACGAGCAGTACTTC. It yields the protein CATGLAGGPNYEQYF.

Worth noting for this clonotype: A read error may account for a junction end that differs from germline. The V call is TRBV20-1, the J call TRBJ2-2, with D unclear. Germline V gene lookup returns CDR1 DFQATT and CDR2 SNEGSKA (reference sequence). The CDR3 is made up of 14 amino acids. The DNA of the CDR3 is TGCAGTGCTCCAGCCCGGTTGAACACCAGGGAGCTGTTTTTT. Its translation: CSAPARLNTRELFF.

In regard to this clonotype: At one of its ends the junction is not consistent with the germline gene, which may arise from a read error. The V gene is TRBV19, the J gene TRBJ2-1; D possibly matches TRBD1 or TRBD2 (5 bases each). The CDR3 loop spans 13 amino acids. Germline V lookup: CDR1 LNHDA, CDR2 SQIVND (reference sequence). The CDR3 coding sequence is TGTGCCAGTAGTGCACGGGACGCCGGGGAGCTGTTCTTC. This codes for CASSARDAGELFF. Full variable domain (missing parts from reference TRBV19 and TRBJ2-1): DGGITQSPKYLFRKEGQNVTLSCEQNLNHDAMYWYRQDPGQGLRLIYYSQIVNDFQKGDIAEGYSVSREKKESFPLTVTSAQKNPTAFYLCASSARDAGELFFGPGTRLTVL.

This chain uses TRBV2 with TRBJ2-1, with 7 bases fitting TRBD1. The CDR3 is made up of 16 amino acids. Trimming took 8 bases from V and 4 from J; bases not matched to a gene: 14. Germline CDR1 reads SNHLY; CDR2 reads FYNNEI. The CDR3 is CASSLRVQGVYNEQFF. CDR3 DNA: TGTGCCAGCTCACTCCGGGTCCAGGGGGTTTACAATGAGCAGTTCTTC.

The chain has TRBV7-9 and TRBJ1-1, with a possible D match to TRBD1 (6 bases). The germline CDR1 and CDR2 sequences are SEHNR and FQNEAQ (reference sequence). This CDR3 comprises 16 residues. V was clipped by 2 bases and J by 1 base, with 14 bases between them. The CDR3 protein is CASSLKLGGGNTEAFF. The CDR3 nucleotides are TGTGCCAGCAGCTTAAAATTAGGAGGGGGGAACACTGAAGCTTTCTTT.

This clonotype came up a few times. V usage is TRBV12-3 or TRBV12-4 and J usage is TRBJ2-7; 10 bases are a match to TRBD1. This CDR3 contains 15 residues. The V and J ends lost 6 bases and 3 bases, in that order; junction bases with no gene match: 8. The DNA of the CDR3 is TGTGCCAGCAGCGTGGGACAGGGGAATTTCTACGAGCAGTACTTC. Translation: CASSVGQGNFYEQYF.

The chain has TRBV6-1 and TRBJ2-3, with D possibly TRBD1 on 6 matching bases. V lost 4 bases, J lost 4 bases, and 15 bases lay in between. There are 15 residues in the CDR3. The V gene's germline CDR1 is MNHNS and CDR2 SASEGT. CDR3 bases: TGTGCCAGCAGTGGGGGCAGGGGAAGGGCAGATACGCAGTATTTT. Protein: CASSGGRGRADTQYF.

This rearrangement joins TRBV24-1 to TRBJ1-2; no firm D call. CDR1 KGHDR and CDR2 SFDVKD come from the germline V gene. V lost 4 bases and J 4 bases, leaving 9 bases between the germline ends. There are 13 residues in the CDR3. The DNA for the CDR3 is TGTGCCACCAGTGAACCGGGGTTCTATGGCTACACCTTC. Translated, it gives CATSEPGFYGYTF.